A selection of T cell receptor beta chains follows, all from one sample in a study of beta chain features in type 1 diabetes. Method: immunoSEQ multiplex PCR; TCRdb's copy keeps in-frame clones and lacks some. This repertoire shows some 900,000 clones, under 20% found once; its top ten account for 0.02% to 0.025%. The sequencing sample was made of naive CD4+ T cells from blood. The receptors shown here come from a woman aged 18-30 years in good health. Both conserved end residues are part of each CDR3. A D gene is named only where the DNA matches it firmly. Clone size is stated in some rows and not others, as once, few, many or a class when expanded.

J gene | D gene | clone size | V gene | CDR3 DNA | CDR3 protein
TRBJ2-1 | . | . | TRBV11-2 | TGTGCCAGCAGCTTAGCGGGCAGCAATGAGCAGTTCTTC | CASSLAGSNEQFF
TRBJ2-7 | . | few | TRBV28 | TGTGCCAGCAGCCCCCGGAGAGGAGTAGCCTACGAGCAGTACTTC | CASSPRRGVAYEQYF
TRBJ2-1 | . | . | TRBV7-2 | TGTGCCAGCAGCTTAGGACACGCCAATGAGCAGTTCTTC | CASSLGHANEQFF
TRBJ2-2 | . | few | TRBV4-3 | TGCGCCAGCAGCCAAGAAAGGGAGTTAAGGGAGCTGTTTTTT | CASSQERELRELFF
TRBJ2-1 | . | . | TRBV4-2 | TGTGCCAGCAGCCAAGATCCCGGACGCTACAATGAGCAGTTCTTC | CASSQDPGRYNEQFF
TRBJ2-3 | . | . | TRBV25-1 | TGTGCCAGCAGTCCTCATGGGGGTACGCAGTATTTT | CASSPHGGTQYF
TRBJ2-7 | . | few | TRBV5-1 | TGCGCCACCGAACTAAAGACCGGGACGGCCCCCTACGAGCAGTACTTC | CATELKTGTAPYEQYF
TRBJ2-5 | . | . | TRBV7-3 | TGTGCCAGCAGCTCTCAGGGCCAAGAGACCCAGTACTTC | CASSSQGQETQYF
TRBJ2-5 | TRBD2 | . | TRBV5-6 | TGTGCCAGCAGCTTGGGAGGGACTAGATCTCGGGAGACCCAGTACTTC | CASSLGGTRSRETQYF
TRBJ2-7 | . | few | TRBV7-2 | TGTGCCAGCAGCTTACCTGAACTTCGGTACGAGCAGTACTTC | CASSLPELRYEQYF
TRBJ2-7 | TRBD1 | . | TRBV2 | TGTGCCAGTACGGACAGGGAAATGGCCTACGAGCAGTACTTC | CASTDREMAYEQYF
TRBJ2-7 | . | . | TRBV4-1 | TGCGCCAGCAGTCAGCCCCGGGACCTGGGGGTCTACGAGCAGTACTTC | CASSQPRDLGVYEQYF
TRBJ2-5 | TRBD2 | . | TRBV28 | TGTGCCAGCAGCGAAACTAGCGGGGGGTACCAAGAGACCCAGTACTTC | CASSETSGGYQETQYF
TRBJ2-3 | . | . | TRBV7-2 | TGTGCCAGCAGCTTGCTCACAGATACGCAGTATTTT | CASSLLTDTQYF
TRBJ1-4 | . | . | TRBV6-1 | TGTGCCAGCAGTGCGGGACGAGGACTTACTAATGAAAAACTGTTTTTT | CASSAGRGLTNEKLFF
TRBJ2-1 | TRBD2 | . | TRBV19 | TGTGCCAGTAGTAGGGGCGGGAGAACGTCCGGTGAGCAGTTCTTC | CASSRGGRTSGEQFF
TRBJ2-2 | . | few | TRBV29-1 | TGCAGCGTTGAAGCGGGACTCAACACCGGGGAGCTGTTTTTT | CSVEAGLNTGELFF
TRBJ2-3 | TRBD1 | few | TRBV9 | TGTGCCAGCAGCGTTAGGGGGCTGGGCACAGATACGCAGTATTTT | CASSVRGLGTDTQYF
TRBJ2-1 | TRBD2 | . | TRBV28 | TGTGCCAGCAGTTCGGGGTGGGGACTAGCGGGAGGTTACAATGAGCAGTTCTTC | CASSSGWGLAGGYNEQFF
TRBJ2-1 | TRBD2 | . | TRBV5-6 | TGTGCCAGCAGCTTGGGCGCGGGAGGAAATGAGCAGTTCTTC | CASSLGAGGNEQFF
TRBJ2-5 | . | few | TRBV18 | TGTGCCAGCTCCAATGGAGTCTCTCGCCAAGAGACCCAGTACTTC | CASSNGVSRQETQYF
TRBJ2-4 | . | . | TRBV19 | TGTGCCAGCGCCGACGCGGTGATAGCCAAAAACATTCAGTACTTC | CASADAVIAKNIQYF
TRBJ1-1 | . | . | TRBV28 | TGTGCCAGCAGTTTTCGGAACAGGGTCTCCACTGAAGCTTTCTTT | CASSFRNRVSTEAFF
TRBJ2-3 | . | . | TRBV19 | TGTGCCAGTAGTACGGGGAAGGTTTTCTTCACAGATACGCAGTATTTT | CASSTGKVFFTDTQYF
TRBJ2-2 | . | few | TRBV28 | TGTGCCAGCATCTCCGGGACAACCACCGGGGAGCTGTTTTTT | CASISGTTTGELFF
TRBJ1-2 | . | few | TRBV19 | TGTGCCAGTCGAGGGGACCTGGGAGCTAACTATGGCTACACCTTC | CASRGDLGANYGYTF
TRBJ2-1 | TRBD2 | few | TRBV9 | TGTGCCAGCAGCCCCTCCGGGACTAGCGGGATGGGGGGGCAGTTCTTC | CASSPSGTSGMGGQFF
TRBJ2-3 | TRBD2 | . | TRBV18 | TGTGCCAGCTCACCTATAGCGGGTAGCACAGATACGCAGTATTTT | CASSPIAGSTDTQYF
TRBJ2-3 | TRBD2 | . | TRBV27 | TGTGCCAGCAGTTTTGGCGGGAGGGCCAGGGATACGCAGTATTTT | CASSFGGRARDTQYF
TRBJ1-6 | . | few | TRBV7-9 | TGTGCCAGCAGCTTAGTGGACGGTTCACCCCTCCACTTT | CASSLVDGSPLHF
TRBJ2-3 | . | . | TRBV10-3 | TGTGCCATCAGTGGCGCTAAACCTCACGCAGATACGCAGTATTTT | CAISGAKPHADTQYF
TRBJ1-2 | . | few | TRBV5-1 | TGCGCCAGCAGCCCTACCGGGAGCGGCTACACCTTC | CASSPTGSGYTF
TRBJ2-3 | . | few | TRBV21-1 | TGTGCCAGCAGCAAAGCACGTTTCGACTTCCGGGATACGCAGTATTTT | CASSKARFDFRDTQYF
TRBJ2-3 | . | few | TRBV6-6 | TGTGCCAGCAGTTACCCGAGCGGCAGTGGAGATACGCAGTATTTT | CASSYPSGSGDTQYF
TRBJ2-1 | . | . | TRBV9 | TGTGCCAGCAGCGTAGGTGTTTCGGTCCGCAATCCTGAGCAGTTCTTC | CASSVGVSVRNPEQFF
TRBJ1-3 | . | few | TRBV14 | TGTGCCAGCAGCCAAACCCATTACTCTGGAAACACCATATATTTT | CASSQTHYSGNTIYF
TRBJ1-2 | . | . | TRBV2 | TGTGCCAGCAGTGAAGCGATCGAGCGGGCGGGGAAGAATGGCTACACCTTC | CASSEAIERAGKNGYTF
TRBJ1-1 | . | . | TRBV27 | TGTGCCAGCAGGACAGTAAGGGGCACTGAAGCTTTCTTT | CASRTVRGTEAFF
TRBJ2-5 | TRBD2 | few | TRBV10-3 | TGTGCCACCTCTCTTACTAGCGGCCAAGAGACCCAGTACTTC | CATSLTSGQETQYF
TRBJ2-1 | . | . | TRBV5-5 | TGTGCCAGCAGCTTCCTAGCGCGCTCCTACAATGAGCAGTTCTTC | CASSFLARSYNEQFF
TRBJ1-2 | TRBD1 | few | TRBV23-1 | TGCGCCAGACCGGGACAGGGAGTACATGGCTACACCTTC | CARPGQGVHGYTF
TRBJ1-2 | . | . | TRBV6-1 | TGTGCCAGCAGAACGACGGGGGCCAACTATGGCTACACCTTC | CASRTTGANYGYTF
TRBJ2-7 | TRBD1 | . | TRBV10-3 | TGTGCCATCAGCATGCAGGGGGCCTACGAGCAGTACTTC | CAISMQGAYEQYF
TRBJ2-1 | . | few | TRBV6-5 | TGTGCCAGCGGAACTAGGCTCCACAATGAGCAGTTCTTC | CASGTRLHNEQFF
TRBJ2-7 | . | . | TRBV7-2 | TGTGCCAGCAGCTTAGCAGGCTCCTACGAGCAGTACTTC | CASSLAGSYEQYF
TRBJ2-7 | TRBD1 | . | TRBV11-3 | TGTGCCAGCAGCCCGATGGGACAGTGGTACGAGCAGTACTTC | CASSPMGQWYEQYF
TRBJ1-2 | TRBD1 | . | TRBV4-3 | TGCGCCAGCAGCCCGGGACAGGGCTATGGCTACACCTTC | CASSPGQGYGYTF
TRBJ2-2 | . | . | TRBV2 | TGTGCCAGCAGCCCTCGGGGCCGGCCCGGGGAGCTGTTTTTT | CASSPRGRPGELFF
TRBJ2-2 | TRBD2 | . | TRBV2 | TGTGCCAGCAGTGACACCCCCGGACTAGCGGAGAACACCGGGGAGCTGTTTTTT | CASSDTPGLAENTGELFF
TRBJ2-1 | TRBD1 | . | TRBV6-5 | TGTGCCAGCAGTGTCACCGGGACAGAGTACAATGAGCAGTTCTTC | CASSVTGTEYNEQFF
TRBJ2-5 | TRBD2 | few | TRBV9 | TGTGCCAGCAGCGCAACTAGCGGAGAGACCCAGTACTTC | CASSATSGETQYF
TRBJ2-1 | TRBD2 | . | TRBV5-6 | TGTGCCAGCAGCACGGGACTAGCGGGCTACAATGAGCAGTTCTTC | CASSTGLAGYNEQFF
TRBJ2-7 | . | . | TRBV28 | TGTGCCAGCAGTTTTCTCCCCCGGGGCTATGGGGAGCAGTACTTC | CASSFLPRGYGEQYF